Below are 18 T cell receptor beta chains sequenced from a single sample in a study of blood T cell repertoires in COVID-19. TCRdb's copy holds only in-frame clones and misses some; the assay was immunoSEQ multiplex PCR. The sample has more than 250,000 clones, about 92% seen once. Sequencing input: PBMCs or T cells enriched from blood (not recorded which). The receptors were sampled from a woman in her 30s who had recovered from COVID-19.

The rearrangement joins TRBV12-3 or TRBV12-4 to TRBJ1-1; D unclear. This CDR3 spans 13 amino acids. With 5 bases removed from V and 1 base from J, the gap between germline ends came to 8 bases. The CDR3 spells CASSPTRNTEAFF. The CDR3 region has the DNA TGTGCCAGCAGTCCTACCCGGAACACTGAAGCTTTCTTT.

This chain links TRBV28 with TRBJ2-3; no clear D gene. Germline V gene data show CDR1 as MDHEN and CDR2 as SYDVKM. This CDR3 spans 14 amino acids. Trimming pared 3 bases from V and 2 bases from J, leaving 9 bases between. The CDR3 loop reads CASSFGQDTDTQYF. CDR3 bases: TGTGCCAGCAGTTTTGGCCAGGACACAGATACGCAGTATTTT.

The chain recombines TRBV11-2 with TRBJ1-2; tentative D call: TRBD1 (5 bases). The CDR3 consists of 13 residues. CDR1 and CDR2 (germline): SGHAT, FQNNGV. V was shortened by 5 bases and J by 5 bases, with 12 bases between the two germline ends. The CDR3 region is CASSPDNSYGYTF. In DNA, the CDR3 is TGTGCCAGCAGCCCGGACAATTCATATGGCTACACCTTC. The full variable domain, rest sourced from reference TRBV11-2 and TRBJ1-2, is EAGVAQSPRYKIIEKRQSVAFWCNPISGHATLYWYQQILGQGPKLLIQFQNNGVVDDSQLPKDRFSAERLKGVDSTLKIQPAKLEDSAVYLCASSPDNSYGYTFGSGTRLTVV.

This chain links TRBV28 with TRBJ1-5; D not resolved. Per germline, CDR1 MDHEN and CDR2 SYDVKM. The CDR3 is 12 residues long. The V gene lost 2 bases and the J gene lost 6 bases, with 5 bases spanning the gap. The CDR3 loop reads CASSLAGQPQHF. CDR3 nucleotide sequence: TGTGCCAGCAGTTTAGCAGGTCAGCCCCAGCATTTT.

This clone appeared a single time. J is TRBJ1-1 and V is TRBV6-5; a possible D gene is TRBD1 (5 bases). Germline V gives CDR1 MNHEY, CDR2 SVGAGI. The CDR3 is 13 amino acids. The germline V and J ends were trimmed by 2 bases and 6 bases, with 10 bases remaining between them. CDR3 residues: CASSYRGGAEAFF. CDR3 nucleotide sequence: TGTGCCAGCAGTTACCGGGGGGGGGCTGAAGCTTTCTTT.

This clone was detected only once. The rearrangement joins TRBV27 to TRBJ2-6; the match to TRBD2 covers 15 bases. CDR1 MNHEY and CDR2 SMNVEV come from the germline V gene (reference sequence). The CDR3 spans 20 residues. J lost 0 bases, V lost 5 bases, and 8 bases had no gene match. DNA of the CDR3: TGTGCCAGCAGTCAGGGACTAGCGGGGGGTACTATCTCTGGGGCCAACGTCCTGACTTTC. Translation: CASSQGLAGGTISGANVLTF.

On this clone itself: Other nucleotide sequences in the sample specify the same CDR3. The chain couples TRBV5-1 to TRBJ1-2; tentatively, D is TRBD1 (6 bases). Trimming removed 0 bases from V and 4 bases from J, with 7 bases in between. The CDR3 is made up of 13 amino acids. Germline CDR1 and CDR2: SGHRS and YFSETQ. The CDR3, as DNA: TGCGCCAGCAGCTTGGAACAGGGCTATGGCTACACCTTC. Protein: CASSLEQGYGYTF.

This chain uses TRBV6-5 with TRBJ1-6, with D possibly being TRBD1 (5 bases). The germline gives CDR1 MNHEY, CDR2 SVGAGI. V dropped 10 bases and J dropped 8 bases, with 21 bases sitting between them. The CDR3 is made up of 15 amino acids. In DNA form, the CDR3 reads TGTGCCACTACAGGATTTGGAACAGGTGATTCACCCCTCCACTTT. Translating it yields CATTGFGTGDSPLHF.

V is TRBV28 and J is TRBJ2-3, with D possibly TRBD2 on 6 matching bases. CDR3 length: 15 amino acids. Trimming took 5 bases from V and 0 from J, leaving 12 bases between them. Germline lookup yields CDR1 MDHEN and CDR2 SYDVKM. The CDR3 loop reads CASSVGTLSTDTQYF. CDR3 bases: TGTGCCAGCAGTGTCGGGACTTTGAGCACAGATACGCAGTATTTT.

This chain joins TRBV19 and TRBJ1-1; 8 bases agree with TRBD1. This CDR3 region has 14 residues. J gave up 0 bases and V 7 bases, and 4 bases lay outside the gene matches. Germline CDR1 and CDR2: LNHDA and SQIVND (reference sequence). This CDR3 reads CASILDRVNTEAFF. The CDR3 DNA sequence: TGTGCCAGTATTCTGGACAGGGTGAACACTGAAGCTTTCTTT.

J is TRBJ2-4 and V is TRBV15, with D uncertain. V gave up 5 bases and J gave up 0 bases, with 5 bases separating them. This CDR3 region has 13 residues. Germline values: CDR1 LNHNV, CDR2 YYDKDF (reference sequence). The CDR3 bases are TGTGCCACCAGCTCGGGAGCCAAAAACATTCAGTACTTC. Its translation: CATSSGAKNIQYF.

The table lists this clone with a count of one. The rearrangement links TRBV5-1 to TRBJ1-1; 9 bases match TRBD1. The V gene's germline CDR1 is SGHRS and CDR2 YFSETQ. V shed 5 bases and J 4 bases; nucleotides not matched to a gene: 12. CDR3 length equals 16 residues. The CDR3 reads CASREQGAMGSTEAFF. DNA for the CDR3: TGCGCCAGCAGAGAACAGGGGGCGATGGGAAGCACTGAAGCTTTCTTT.

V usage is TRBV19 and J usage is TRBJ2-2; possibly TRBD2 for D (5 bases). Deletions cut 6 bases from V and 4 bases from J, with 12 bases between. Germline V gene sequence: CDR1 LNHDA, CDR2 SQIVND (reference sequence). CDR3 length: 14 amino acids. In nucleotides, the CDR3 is TGTGCCAGTAGCTTCGGGGAAATCACCGGGGAGCTGTTTTTT. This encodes CASSFGEITGELFF.

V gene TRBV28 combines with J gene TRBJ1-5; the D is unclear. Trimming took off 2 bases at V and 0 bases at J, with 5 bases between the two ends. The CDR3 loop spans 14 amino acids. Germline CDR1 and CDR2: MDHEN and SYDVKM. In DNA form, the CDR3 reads TGTGCCAGCAGTTTAGCGGTTAGCAATCAGCCCCAGCATTTT. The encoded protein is CASSLAVSNQPQHF.

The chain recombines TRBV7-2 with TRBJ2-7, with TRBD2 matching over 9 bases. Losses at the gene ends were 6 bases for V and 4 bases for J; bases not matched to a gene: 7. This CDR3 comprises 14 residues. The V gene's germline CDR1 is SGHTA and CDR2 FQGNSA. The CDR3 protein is CASSETSGPYEQYF. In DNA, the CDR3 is TGTGCCAGCAGTGAGACTAGCGGACCATACGAGCAGTACTTC.

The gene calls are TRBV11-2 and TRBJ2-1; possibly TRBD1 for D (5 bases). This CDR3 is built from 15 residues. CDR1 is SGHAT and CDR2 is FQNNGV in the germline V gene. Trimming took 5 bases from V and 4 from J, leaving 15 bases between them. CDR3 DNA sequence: TGTGCCAGCAGCCCTTTAAAGGGGCCTTACAATGAGCAGTTCTTC. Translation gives CASSPLKGPYNEQFF.

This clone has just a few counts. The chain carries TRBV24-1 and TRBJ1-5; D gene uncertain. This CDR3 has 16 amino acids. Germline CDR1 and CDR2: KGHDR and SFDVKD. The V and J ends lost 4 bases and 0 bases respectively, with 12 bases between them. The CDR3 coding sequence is TGTGCCACCAGTGACCCAGGTGTAGGTAGCAATCAGCCCCAGCATTTT. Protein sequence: CATSDPGVGSNQPQHF.

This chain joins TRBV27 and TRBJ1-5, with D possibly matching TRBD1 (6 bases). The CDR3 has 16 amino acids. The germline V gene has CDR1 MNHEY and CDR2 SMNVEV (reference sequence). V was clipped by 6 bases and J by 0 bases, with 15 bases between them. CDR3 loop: CASRLQGSYSNQPQHF. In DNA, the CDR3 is TGTGCCAGCAGGCTACAGGGATCTTATAGCAATCAGCCCCAGCATTTT.